These 15 T cell receptor beta chains originate from one sample sequenced in a study of PD-L1 blockade in urothelial cancer. The sample's time point: peripheral blood 6 weeks after treatment start. Profiling relied on immunoSEQ multiplex PCR, and the TCRdb table lists in-frame clones only, not all of them. This table holds approximately 44,000 clones, less than 95% found once. Sequencing was performed on PBMCs, taken around atezolizumab (anti-PD-L1) treatment. The receptors come from a man in his 70s with urothelial cancer.

The V gene is TRBV6-1, the J gene TRBJ2-4; possible D gene TRBD2, 5 bases. CDR1 is MNHNS and CDR2 is SASEGT in the germline V gene. The V and J ends lost 4 bases and 4 bases respectively, with 8 bases between them. The CDR3 runs 13 residues. The CDR3 here is CASSGETKNIQYF. CDR3 DNA: TGTGCCAGCAGTGGGGAGACTAAAAACATTCAGTACTTC.

The chain is built from TRBV7-6 and TRBJ2-3; 10 bases are shared with TRBD2. Germline CDR1 and CDR2: SGHVS and FNYEAQ. The CDR3 consists of 18 residues. V dropped 5 bases and J dropped 4; count of bases not matched to a gene: 15. This CDR3 is CASSPRSSGSIFPDTQYF. CDR3 nucleotide sequence: TGTGCCAGCAGCCCACGCTCTAGCGGGAGTATATTTCCAGATACGCAGTATTTT. Full variable domain (outside the CDR3, taken from reference TRBV7-6 and TRBJ2-3): GAGVSQSPRYKVTKRGQDVALRCDPISGHVSLYWYRQALGQGPEFLTYFNYEAQQDKSGLPNDRFSAERPEGSISTLTIQRTEQRDSAMYRCASSPRSSGSIFPDTQYFGPGTRLTVL.

The CDR3 loop is CAWTAGRKLFF. The CDR3 nucleotides are TGTGCCTGGACCGCGGGTAGAAAACTGTTTTTT. The chain joins TRBV30 to TRBJ1-4; D is unclear. V lost 4 bases and J 10 bases, leaving 10 bases between the germline ends. Germline CDR1 GTSNPN, CDR2 SVGIG (reference sequence). CDR3 size: 11 residues.

The chain carries TRBV6-5 and TRBJ2-7; TRBD2 is a possible D gene (7 bases). Germline V gene lookup returns CDR1 MNHEY and CDR2 SVGAGI. Trimming removed 9 bases from V and 1 base from J, with 16 bases in between. The CDR3 runs to 14 residues. In DNA form, the CDR3 reads TGTGCCAGTGGGGGCGGGGGCAGTTCCTACGAGCAGTACTTC. Its translation is CASGGGGSSYEQYF.

The gene calls are TRBV7-2 and TRBJ2-5, with no clear D. Trimming removed 0 bases from V and 3 bases from J, with 11 bases in between. From germline, CDR1 is SGHTA and CDR2 FQGNSA. CDR3 length equals 15 residues. The CDR3 nucleotides read TGTGCCAGCAGCTTAGCGCTCGCCAGGAAAGAGACCCAGTACTTC. Protein sequence: CASSLALARKETQYF.

This chain uses TRBV7-9 with TRBJ2-3; TRBD2 matches at 7 bases. Trimming took 8 bases from V and 3 from J; bases not matched to a gene: 8. CDR3 length equals 14 residues. Per germline, CDR1 SEHNR and CDR2 FQNEAQ (reference sequence). Here the CDR3 DNA reads TGTGCCAGCCAATGGGAGGGGAGGACAGATACGCAGTATTTT. Translating gives CASQWEGRTDTQYF. The full variable domain, completed using reference TRBV7-9 and TRBJ2-3, is DTGVSQNPRHKITKRGQNVTFRCDPISEHNRLYWYRQTLGQGPEFLTYFQNEAQLEKSRLLSDRFSAERPKGSFSTLEIQRTEQGDSAMYLCASQWEGRTDTQYFGPGTRLTVL.

This clone has a handful of counts. This chain links TRBV9 with TRBJ2-1; 10 positions agree with TRBD2. V shed 4 bases and J 6 bases; nucleotides not matched to a gene: 7. Germline V gene lookup returns CDR1 SGDLS and CDR2 YYNGEE. CDR3 size: 15 residues. The CDR3 coding sequence is TGTGCCAGCAGCCCCGGGACTAGCGAAACCAATGAGCAGTTCTTC. Translation gives CASSPGTSETNEQFF.

The chain employs TRBV10-3 and TRBJ2-3; a possible D gene is TRBD1 (5 bases). Germline V CDR1 and CDR2: ENHRY, SYGVKD. With 6 bases removed from V and 1 base from J, the gap between germline ends came to 11 bases. This CDR3 region has 14 residues. CDR3 nucleotide sequence: TGTGCCATCAGGGACACCCTAGGCACAGATACGCAGTATTTT. As protein: CAIRDTLGTDTQYF.

The chain is built from TRBV5-4 and TRBJ2-5; D perhaps matches TRBD2 (5 bases). Trimming pared 7 bases from V and 7 bases from J, leaving 11 bases between. The germline gives CDR1 SGHNT, CDR2 YYREEE (reference sequence). The CDR3 spans 11 residues. Written as DNA, the CDR3 is TGTGCCAGCGGGGAGATCGGGACCCAGTACTTC. Amino acids: CASGEIGTQYF.

This rearrangement joins TRBV28 to TRBJ2-5; possibly TRBD1 for D (5 bases). This CDR3 has 11 residues. The ends were cut back, 6 bases at V and 3 bases at J, with 5 bases in the middle. Germline V CDR1 and CDR2: MDHEN, SYDVKM. The CDR3: CASRTEETQYF. The CDR3 region has the DNA TGTGCCAGCAGGACAGAAGAGACCCAGTACTTC.

This clone has only one observation. This rearrangement joins TRBV7-7 to TRBJ2-3, with D possibly being TRBD2 (5 bases). Trimming left V 3 bases short and J 2 bases short, with 12 bases between. The CDR3 has 15 residues. CDR1 and CDR2 (germline): SSHAT, FNYEAQ (reference sequence). The chain's CDR3 is CASSLTGLNTDTQYF. The DNA of the CDR3 is TGTGCCAGCAGCTTGACGGGGTTAAACACAGATACGCAGTATTTT.

This clone is a singleton in its sample. The chain combines TRBV12-5 with TRBJ2-7; TRBD2 aligns across 12 bases. Germline-derived CDR1 and CDR2 are LGHNT and FRNRAP. The V segment lost 7 bases and the J segment 2 bases; nucleotides outside the gene matches: 18. CDR3 length: 19 residues. The CDR3 DNA follows: TGTGCTAGTGCTAAACCGGGACTAGCGGGTCCACGAGATACCTACGAGCAGTACTTC. Protein product: CASAKPGLAGPRDTYEQYF.

This clone was detected only once. The V call is TRBV9, the J call TRBJ2-3; TRBD2 is a possible D gene (6 bases). The CDR3 consists of 16 residues. Germline V gene lookup returns CDR1 SGDLS and CDR2 YYNGEE. V gave up 0 bases and J gave up 5 bases, with 16 bases separating them. In DNA form, the CDR3 reads TGTGCCAGCAGCGTAGATCCGGGGGAAGGGTTAGATACGCAGTATTTT. It encodes CASSVDPGEGLDTQYF.

The chain recombines TRBV30 with TRBJ2-7; TRBD1 aligns across 7 bases. CDR1 is GTSNPN and CDR2 is SVGIG in the germline V gene (reference sequence). V was clipped by 2 bases and J by 0 bases; unmatched bases: 7. This CDR3 is built from 15 residues. In DNA form, the CDR3 reads TGTGCCTGGAGTCGGTTGGACAGGCCCTCCTACGAGCAGTACTTC. This encodes CAWSRLDRPSYEQYF.

CDR3 in amino acids: CASTKAGLSYGYTF. In nucleotides, the CDR3 is TGTGCCAGCACAAAGGCAGGTCTGTCCTATGGCTACACCTTC. This chain joins TRBV6-5 and TRBJ1-2, with D uncertain. Per the germline V gene, CDR1 is MNHEY and CDR2 is SVGAGI. The CDR3 is made up of 14 amino acids. Trimming cost V 7 bases and J 4 bases, with 16 bases left between them.